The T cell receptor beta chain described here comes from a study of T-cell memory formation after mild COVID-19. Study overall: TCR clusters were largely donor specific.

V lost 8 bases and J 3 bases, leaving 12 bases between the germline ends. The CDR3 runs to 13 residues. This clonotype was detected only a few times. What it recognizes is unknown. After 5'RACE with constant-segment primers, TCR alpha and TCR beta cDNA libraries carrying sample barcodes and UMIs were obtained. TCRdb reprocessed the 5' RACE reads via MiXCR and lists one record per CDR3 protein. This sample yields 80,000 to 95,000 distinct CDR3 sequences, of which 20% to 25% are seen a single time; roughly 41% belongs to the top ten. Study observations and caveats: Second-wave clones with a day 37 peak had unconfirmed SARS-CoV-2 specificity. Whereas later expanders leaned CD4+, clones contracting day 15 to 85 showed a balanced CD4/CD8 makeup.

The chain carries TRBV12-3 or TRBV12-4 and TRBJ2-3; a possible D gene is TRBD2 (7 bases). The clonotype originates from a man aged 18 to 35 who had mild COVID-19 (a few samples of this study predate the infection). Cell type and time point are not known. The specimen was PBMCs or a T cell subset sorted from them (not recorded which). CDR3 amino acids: CASGGGKTDTQYF. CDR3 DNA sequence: TGTGCCAGCGGCGGGGGCAAGACAGATACGCAGTATTTT.